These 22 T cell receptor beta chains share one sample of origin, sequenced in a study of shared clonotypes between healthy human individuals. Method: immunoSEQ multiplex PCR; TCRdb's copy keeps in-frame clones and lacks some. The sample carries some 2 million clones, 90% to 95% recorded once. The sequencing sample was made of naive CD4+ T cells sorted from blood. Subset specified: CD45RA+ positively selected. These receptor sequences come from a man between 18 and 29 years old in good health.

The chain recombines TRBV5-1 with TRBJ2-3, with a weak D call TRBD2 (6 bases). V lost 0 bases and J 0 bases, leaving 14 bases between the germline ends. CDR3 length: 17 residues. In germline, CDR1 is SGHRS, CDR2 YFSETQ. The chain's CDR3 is CASSLAGLASSTDTQYF. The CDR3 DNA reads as TGCGCCAGCAGCTTGGCCGGGCTAGCGAGCAGCACAGATACGCAGTATTTT.

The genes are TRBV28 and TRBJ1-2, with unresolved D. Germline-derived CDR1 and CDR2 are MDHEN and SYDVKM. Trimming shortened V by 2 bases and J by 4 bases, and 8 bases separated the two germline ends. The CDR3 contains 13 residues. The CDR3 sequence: CASSLGKAYGYTF. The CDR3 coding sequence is TGTGCCAGCAGTTTAGGAAAGGCCTATGGCTACACCTTC.

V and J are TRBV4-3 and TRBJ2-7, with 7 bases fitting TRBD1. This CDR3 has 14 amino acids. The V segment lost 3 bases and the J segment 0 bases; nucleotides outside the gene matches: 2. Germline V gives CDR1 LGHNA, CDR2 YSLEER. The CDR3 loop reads CASSQGQPSYEQYF. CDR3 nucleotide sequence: TGCGCCAGCAGCCAGGGACAGCCCTCCTACGAGCAGTACTTC.

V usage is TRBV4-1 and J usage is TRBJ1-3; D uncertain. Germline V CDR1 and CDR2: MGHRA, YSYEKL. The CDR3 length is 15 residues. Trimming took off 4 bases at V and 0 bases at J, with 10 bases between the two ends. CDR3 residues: CASSPGLISGNTIYF. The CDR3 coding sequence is TGCGCCAGCAGCCCCGGGCTGATCTCTGGAAACACCATATATTTT.

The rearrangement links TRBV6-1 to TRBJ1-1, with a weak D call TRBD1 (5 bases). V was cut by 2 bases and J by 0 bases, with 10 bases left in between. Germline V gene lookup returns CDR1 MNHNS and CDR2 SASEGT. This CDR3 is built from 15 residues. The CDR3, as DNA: TGTGCCAGCAGTGAAATTTGGGGACTGAACACTGAAGCTTTCTTT. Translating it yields CASSEIWGLNTEAFF.

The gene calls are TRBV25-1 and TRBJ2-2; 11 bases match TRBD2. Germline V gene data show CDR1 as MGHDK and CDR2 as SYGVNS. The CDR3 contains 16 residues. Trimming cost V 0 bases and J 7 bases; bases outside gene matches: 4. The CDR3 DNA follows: TGTGCCAGCAGTGAATACACTAGCGGGGGTGGCGGGGAGCTGTTTTTT. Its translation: CASSEYTSGGGGELFF.

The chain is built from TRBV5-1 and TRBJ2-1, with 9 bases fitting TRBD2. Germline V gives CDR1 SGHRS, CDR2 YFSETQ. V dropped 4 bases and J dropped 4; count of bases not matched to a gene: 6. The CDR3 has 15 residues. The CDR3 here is CASSPRLAEYNEQFF. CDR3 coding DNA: TGCGCCAGCAGCCCTCGACTAGCGGAATACAATGAGCAGTTCTTC.

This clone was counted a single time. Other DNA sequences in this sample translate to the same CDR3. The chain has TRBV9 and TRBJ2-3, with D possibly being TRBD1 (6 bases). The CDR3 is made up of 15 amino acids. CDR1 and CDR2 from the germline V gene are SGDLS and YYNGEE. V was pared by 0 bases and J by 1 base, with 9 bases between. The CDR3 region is CASSVEGVRTDTQYF. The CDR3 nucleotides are TGTGCCAGCAGCGTAGAGGGGGTCCGCACAGATACGCAGTATTTT.

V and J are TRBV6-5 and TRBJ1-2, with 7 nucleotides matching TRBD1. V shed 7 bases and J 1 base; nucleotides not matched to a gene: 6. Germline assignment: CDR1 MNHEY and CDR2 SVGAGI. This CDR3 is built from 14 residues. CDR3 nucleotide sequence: TGTGCCAGCACCCGAGGGACAGATAACTATGGCTACACCTTC. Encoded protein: CASTRGTDNYGYTF.

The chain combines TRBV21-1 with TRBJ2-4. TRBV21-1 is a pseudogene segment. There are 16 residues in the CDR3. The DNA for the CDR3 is TGTGCCAGCAGCAAAGATCTAGGGCGAAGGATGCACATTCAGTACTTC. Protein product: CASSKDLGRRMHIQYF.

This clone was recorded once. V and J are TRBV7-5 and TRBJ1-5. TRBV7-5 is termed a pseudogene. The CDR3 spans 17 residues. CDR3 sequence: CARSFPPGSRGNQPQHF. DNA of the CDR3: TGTGCCAGAAGCTTTCCCCCGGGGTCTCGGGGCAATCAGCCCCAGCATTTT.

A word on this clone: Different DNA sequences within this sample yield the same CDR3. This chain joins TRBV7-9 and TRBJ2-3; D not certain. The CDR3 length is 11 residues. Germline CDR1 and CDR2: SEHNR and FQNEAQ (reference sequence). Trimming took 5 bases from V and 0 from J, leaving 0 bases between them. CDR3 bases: TGTGCCAGCAGCAGCACAGATACGCAGTATTTT. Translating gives CASSSTDTQYF.

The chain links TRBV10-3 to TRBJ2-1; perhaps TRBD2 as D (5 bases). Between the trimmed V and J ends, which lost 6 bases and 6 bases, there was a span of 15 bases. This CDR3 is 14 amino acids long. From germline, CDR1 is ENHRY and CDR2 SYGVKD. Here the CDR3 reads CAIRPGSLGNEQFF. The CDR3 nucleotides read TGTGCCATCAGACCGGGATCTCTCGGCAATGAGCAGTTCTTC.

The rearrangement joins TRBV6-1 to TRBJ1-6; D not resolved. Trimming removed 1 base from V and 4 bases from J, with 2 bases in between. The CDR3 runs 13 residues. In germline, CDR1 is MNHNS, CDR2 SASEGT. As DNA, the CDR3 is TGTGCCAGCAGTGAAGAGTATAATTCACCCCTCCACTTT. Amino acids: CASSEEYNSPLHF.

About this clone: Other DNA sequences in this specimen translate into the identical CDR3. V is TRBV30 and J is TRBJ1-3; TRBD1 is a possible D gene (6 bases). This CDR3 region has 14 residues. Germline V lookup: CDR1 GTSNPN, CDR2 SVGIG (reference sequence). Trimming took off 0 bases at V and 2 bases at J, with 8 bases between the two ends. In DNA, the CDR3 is TGTGCCTGGAGTGTAGGGGGAACTGGAAACACCATATATTTT. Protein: CAWSVGGTGNTIYF.

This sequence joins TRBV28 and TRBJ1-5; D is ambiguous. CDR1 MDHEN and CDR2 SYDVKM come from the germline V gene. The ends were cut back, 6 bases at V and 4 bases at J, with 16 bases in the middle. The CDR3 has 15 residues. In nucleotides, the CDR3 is TGTGCCAGCAGGTCCCACACTATAGGGAATCAGCCCCAGCATTTT. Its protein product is CASRSHTIGNQPQHF.

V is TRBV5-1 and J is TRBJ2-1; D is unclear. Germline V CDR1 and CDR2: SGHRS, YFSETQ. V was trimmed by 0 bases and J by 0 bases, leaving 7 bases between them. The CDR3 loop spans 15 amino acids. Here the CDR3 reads CASSLAEISYNEQFF. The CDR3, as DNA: TGCGCCAGCAGCTTGGCGGAGATCTCCTACAATGAGCAGTTCTTC.

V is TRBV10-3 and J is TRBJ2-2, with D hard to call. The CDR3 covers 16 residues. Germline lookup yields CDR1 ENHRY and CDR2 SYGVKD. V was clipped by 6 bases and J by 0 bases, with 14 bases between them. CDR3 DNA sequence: TGTGCCATCAGCCCGAACACAAACGCGAACACCGGGGAGCTGTTTTTT. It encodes CAISPNTNANTGELFF.

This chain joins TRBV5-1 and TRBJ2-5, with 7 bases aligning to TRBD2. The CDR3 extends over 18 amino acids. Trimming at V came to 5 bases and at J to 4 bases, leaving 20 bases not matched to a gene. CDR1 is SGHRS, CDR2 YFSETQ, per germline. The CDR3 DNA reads TGCGCCAGCAGTGTAGGGCTAGCGGAGAGTAGGTTCGGAGAGACCCAGTACTTC. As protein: CASSVGLAESRFGETQYF.

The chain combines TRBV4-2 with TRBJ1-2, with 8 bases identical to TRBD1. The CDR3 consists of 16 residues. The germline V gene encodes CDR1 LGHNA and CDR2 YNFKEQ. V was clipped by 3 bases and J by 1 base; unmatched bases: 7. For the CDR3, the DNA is TGTGCCAGCAGCCACTACTTGGGACAGGATAACTATGGCTACACCTTC. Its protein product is CASSHYLGQDNYGYTF.

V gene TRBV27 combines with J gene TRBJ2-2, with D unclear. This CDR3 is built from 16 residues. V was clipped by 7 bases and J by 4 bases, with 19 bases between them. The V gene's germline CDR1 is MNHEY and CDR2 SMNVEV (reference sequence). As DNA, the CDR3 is TGTGCCAGCAAGACGAGAACTGGATGGTCCACCGGGGAGCTGTTTTTT. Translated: CASKTRTGWSTGELFF.

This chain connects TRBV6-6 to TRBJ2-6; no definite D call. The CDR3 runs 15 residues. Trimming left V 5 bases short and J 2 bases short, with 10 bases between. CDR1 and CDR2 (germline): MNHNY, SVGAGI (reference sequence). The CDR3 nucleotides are TGTGCCAGCAGTCCGTTCCAAACTGGGGCCAACGTCCTGACTTTC. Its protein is CASSPFQTGANVLTF.